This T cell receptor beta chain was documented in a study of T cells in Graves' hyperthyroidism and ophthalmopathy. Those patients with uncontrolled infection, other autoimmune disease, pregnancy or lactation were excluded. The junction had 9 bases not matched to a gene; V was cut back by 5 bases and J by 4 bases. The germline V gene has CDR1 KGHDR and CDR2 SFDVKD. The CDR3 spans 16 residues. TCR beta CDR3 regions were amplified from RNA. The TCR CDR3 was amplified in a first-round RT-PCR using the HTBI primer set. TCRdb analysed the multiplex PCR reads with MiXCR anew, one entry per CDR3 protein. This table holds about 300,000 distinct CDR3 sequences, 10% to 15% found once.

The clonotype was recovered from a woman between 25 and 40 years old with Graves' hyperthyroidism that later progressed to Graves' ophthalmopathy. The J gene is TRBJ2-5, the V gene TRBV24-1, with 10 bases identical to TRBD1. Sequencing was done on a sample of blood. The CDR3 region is CATSGSGQGVGETQYF. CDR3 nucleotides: TGTGCCACCAGTGGTAGCGGACAGGGGGTAGGAGAGACCCAGTACTTC.